The entry below gives a single T cell receptor beta chain sequence along with its context. This clone came up a few times. This receptor's antigen is unknown. Within one base of it there is no much larger clone, and no base qualities were kept. This specimen comes from a study of cytomegalovirus exposure and HLA in healthy donors (dated by TCRdb to the late 2010s). Background on the whole study: According to a later analysis, one platform produced both the approximately 110 validation repertoires and the 666 repertoires of the first cohort. The study aimed to test whether cataloging public T cell receptors could reveal signatures of past pathogen exposure. Besides the first cohort of 666 subjects, a separate validation cohort made up of roughly 120 different subjects was used. To predict cytomegalovirus infection status, the study brought together high-throughput TCR immunosequencing, statistical association of individual TCRs with disease status, and machine learning. Overall study outcomes, separate from this receptor: In vitro tests confirmed that three of the cytomegalovirus-associated TCR beta chains recognize cytomegalovirus antigens. A total of fewer than 200 TCR beta chains were listed by the study as associated with cytomegalovirus. The classifier was reported to diagnose cytomegalovirus status with high specificity and sensitivity in both the original cohort and the validation cohort. A later analysis had no HLA typing for the validation cohort, so co-occurrence there was scored across all 120 repertoires. It was suggested by the authors that the approach could potentially be generalized to other disease states and immunological phenotypes. While some public TCRs were present in many individuals, most TCR sequences turned up only very rarely across donors. Of the cluster scores, 90% to 95% were above 0 in a later analysis, which found that TCRs clustered in the first cohort also tended to co-occur in the 120 or so validation repertoires.

The donors were included in the validation cohort of 100 to 150 subjects, a group kept apart from the roughly 670-subject first cohort. Library construction relied on the immunoSEQ multiplex PCR assay. Under the source paper's analysis protocol: A statistical classification framework was developed to diagnose cytomegalovirus status using the catalog of TCR beta chain sequences. TCRdb provides this immuneACCESS table in a form limited to in-frame rearrangements. Some clones are lacking; in checked studies, under half of them reflect an unresolved V gene, and why the rest are absent is not known. V and J calls and clone size follow that table, whereas D and trimming were derived from the DNA. The sample has over 70,000 clones on record, over 85% of them singletons. In total, the top ten clones hold 3.5% to 4% of the sample. The CDR3, from cysteine to phenylalanine, totals 13 residues. Only the CDR3 part of the read is kept: 39 bases, read in frame from the first base. V lost 2 bases and J lost 6 bases; the stretch between them is 11 bases long. CDR1 and CDR2 are drawn from the germline V gene (reference sequence): WNHNN, SYGVQD.

This chain joins TRBV10-1 to TRBJ2-7; TRBD1 is a possible D gene, resting on 5 matching bases. Specimen: PBMCs. The clonotype comes from a woman aged 18 to 35 in good health and CMV-seropositive. The sequenced DNA: TGCGCCAGCAGTGAGGGACACGGGTCCGAGCAGTACTTC. It specifies CASSEGHGSEQYF.